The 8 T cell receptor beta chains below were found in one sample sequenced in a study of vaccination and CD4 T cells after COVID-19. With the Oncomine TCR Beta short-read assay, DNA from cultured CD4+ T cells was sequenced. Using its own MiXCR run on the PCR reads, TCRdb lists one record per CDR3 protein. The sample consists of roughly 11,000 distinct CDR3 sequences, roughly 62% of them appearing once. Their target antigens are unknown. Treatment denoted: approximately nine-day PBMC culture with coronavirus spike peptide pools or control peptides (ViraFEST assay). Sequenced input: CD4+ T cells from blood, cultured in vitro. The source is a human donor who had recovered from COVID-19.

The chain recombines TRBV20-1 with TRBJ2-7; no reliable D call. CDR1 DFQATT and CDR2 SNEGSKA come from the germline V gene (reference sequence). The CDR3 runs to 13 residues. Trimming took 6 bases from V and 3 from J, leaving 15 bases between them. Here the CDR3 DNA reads TGCAGTGCCGACCCACGGCGGATCTACGAGCAGTACTTC. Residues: CSADPRRIYEQYF.

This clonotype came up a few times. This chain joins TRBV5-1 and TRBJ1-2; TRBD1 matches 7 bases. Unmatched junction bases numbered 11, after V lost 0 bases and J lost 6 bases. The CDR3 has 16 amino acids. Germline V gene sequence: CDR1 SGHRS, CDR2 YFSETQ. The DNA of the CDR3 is TGCGCCAGCAGCTTGGGGGACAGCTTAGGGATAAATGGCTACACCTTC. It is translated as CASSLGDSLGINGYTF.

The CDR3 nucleotides are TGTGCCAGCAGCTCCCAGGAGACCACCGGGGAGCTGTTTTTT. It specifies CASSSQETTGELFF. V and J are TRBV7-9 and TRBJ2-2; D is ambiguous. Germline CDR1 reads SEHNR; CDR2 reads FQNEAQ (reference sequence). This CDR3 comprises 14 residues. V was shortened by 4 bases and J by 4 bases, with 10 bases between the two germline ends.

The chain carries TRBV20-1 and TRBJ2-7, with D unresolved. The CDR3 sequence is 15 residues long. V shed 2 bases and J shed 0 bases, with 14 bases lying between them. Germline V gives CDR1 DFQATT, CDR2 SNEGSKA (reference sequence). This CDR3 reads CSARKWSVNSYEQYF. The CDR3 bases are TGCAGTGCTAGAAAGTGGTCGGTTAACTCCTACGAGCAGTACTTC.

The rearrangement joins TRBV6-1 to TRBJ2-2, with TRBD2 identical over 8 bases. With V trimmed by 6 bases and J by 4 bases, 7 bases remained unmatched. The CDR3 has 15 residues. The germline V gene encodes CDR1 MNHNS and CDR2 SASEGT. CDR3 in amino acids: CASRNGRVSTGELFF. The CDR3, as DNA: TGTGCCAGCAGAAACGGGAGGGTAAGCACCGGGGAGCTGTTTTTT.

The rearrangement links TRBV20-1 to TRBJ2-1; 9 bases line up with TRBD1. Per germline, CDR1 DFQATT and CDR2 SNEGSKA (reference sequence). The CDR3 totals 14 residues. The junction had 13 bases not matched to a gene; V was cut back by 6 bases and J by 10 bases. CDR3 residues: CSAKAGQGSTEQFF. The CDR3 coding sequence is TGCAGTGCGAAAGCGGGACAGGGTAGCACCGAGCAGTTCTTC.

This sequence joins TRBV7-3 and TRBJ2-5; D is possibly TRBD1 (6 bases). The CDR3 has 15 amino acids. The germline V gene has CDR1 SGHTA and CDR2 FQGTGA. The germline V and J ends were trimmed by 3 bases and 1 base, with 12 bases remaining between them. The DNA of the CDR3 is TGTGCCAGCAGCTTCAGGGGCCAATCCCAAGAGACCCAGTACTTC. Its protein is CASSFRGQSQETQYF.

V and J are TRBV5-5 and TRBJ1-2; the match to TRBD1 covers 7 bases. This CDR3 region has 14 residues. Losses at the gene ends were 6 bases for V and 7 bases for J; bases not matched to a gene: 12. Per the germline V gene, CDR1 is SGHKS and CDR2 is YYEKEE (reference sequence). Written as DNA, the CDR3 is TGTGCCAGCAACCCGACAGGGCGGAGTAGTGGCTACACCTTC. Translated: CASNPTGRSSGYTF.